A single sample is the source of the 4 T cell receptor beta chains below, sequenced in a study of CD8 T cells in Susac syndrome. After extraction with the RNeasy kit, about 0.45 to 1 ug of the RNA was reverse transcribed using random hexamers. MiXCR, applied by TCRdb to the immunoSEQ multiplex PCR reads, yields one record per CDR3 protein. The table has about 300,000 distinct CDR3 sequences, roughly nine tenths seen once. The sample consisted of CD4+ T cells from PBMCs. These receptors were obtained from a human donor with multiple sclerosis.

The J gene is TRBJ2-7, the V gene TRBV11-2; the D is unclear. V dropped 5 bases and J dropped 9 bases, with 26 bases sitting between them. This CDR3 is built from 16 residues. The V gene's germline CDR1 is SGHAT and CDR2 FQNNGV. In DNA form, the CDR3 reads TGTGCCAGCAGCCAAGGAGTAGGCGCTCTTACGGGTGGGCAGTACTTC. It is translated as CASSQGVGALTGGQYF.

The CDR3 DNA sequence: TGTGCCAGCAGCCAGGAAGAGGATCCCTTTAAGCCCCAGCATTTT. Residues: CASSQEEDPFKPQHF. The chain has TRBV12-3 or TRBV12-4 and TRBJ1-5; D gene uncertain. The CDR3 extends over 15 amino acids. Between the trimmed V and J ends, which lost 6 bases and 8 bases, there was a span of 20 bases.

V gene TRBV23-1 combines with J gene TRBJ2-5; 11 nucleotides agree with TRBD2. TRBV23-1 is treated as an ORF (open reading frame) with a function not yet certain. J gave up 2 bases and V 0 bases, and 8 bases lay outside the gene matches. This CDR3 comprises 18 residues. The chain's CDR3 is CASSQSAGSGGGQETQYF. The DNA of the CDR3 is TGCGCCAGCAGTCAATCAGCCGGTAGCGGGGGGGGTCAAGAGACCCAGTACTTC.

This chain uses TRBV5-1 with TRBJ2-1; D call uncertain. The CDR3 sequence is 16 residues long. Germline V gives CDR1 SGHRS, CDR2 YFSETQ. Between the trimmed V and J ends, which lost 0 bases and 0 bases, there was a span of 10 bases. CDR3 protein: CASSLGPRSSYNEQFF. CDR3 sequence (DNA): TGCGCCAGCAGCTTGGGCCCCAGGAGCTCCTACAATGAGCAGTTCTTC.